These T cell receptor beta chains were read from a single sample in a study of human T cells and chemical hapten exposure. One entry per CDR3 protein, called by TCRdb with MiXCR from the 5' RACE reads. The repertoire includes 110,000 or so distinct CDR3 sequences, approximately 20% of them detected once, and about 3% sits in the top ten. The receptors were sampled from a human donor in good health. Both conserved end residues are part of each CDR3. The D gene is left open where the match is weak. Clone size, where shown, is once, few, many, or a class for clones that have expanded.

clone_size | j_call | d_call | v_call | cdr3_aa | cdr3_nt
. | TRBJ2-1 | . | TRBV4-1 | CASSLSGMGGVGEQFF | TGCGCCAGCAGCCTTTCCGGGATGGGGGGAGTAGGTGAGCAGTTCTTC
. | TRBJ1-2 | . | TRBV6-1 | CASSEARGERGYTF | TGTGCCAGCAGTGAAGCACGGGGAGAGCGCGGCTACACCTTC
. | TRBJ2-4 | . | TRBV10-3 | CAISEGRQNIQYF | TGTGCCATCAGTGAGGGGAGGCAAAACATTCAGTACTTC
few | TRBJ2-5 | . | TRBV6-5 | CASSYPSYETQYF | TGTGCCAGCAGTTACCCTAGTTATGAGACCCAGTACTTC
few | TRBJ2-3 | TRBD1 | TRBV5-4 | CASSLDPGGGTDTQYF | TGTGCCAGCAGCTTGGATCCAGGGGGCGGCACAGATACGCAGTATTTT
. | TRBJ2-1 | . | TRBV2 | CASREGDAGVF | TGTGCCAGTAGGGAGGGGGATGCGGGGGTTTTC
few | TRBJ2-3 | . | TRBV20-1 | CSASRSGDTQYF | TGCAGTGCTTCGCGCTCCGGAGATACGCAGTATTTT
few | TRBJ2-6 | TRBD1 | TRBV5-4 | CASSSGGAAGANVLTF | TGTGCCAGCAGCTCAGGGGGCGCGGCTGGGGCCAACGTCCTGACTTTC
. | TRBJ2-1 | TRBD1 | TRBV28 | CASSLSRTGSYNEQFF | TGTGCCAGCAGTTTGTCACGGACAGGGTCCTACAATGAGCAGTTCTTC
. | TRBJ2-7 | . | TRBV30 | CAWSVLGSWYF | TGTGCCTGGAGTGTCCTGGGGTCGTGGTACTTC
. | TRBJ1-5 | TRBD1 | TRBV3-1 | CASSQGTGDQPQHF | TGTGCCAGCAGCCAAGGGACAGGGGATCAGCCCCAGCATTTT
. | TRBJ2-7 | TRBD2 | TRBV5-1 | CASSQLAGTSYEQYF | TGCGCCAGCAGCCAACTAGCGGGGACCTCCTACGAGCAGTACTTC
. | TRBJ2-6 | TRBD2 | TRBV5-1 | CASSLEVGRARGANVLTF | TGCGCCAGCAGCTTGGAGGTCGGGAGGGCCCGTGGGGCCAACGTCCTGACTTTC
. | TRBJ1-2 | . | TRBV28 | CASSQGAPNYGYTF | TGTGCCAGCAGTCAAGGGGCCCCGAACTATGGCTACACCTTC
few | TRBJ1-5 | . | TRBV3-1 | CASSQRRGSNQPQHF | TGTGCCAGCAGCCAAAGAAGGGGTAGCAATCAGCCCCAGCATTTT
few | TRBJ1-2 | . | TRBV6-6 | CASIKGAGRDYGYTF | TGTGCCAGCATTAAAGGGGCAGGGAGAGACTATGGCTACACCTTC
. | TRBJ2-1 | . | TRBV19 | CASSILPLSYNEQFF | TGTGCCAGTAGTATCCTACCCCTCTCCTACAATGAGCAGTTCTTC
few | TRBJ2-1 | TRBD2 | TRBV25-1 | CASSEYLAVYNEQFF | TGTGCCAGCAGTGAATATCTAGCGGTGTACAATGAGCAGTTCTTC
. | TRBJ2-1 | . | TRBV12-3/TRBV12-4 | CASSLGPGVDNEQFF | TGTGCCAGCAGTTTGGGGCCAGGGGTGGACAATGAGCAGTTCTTC
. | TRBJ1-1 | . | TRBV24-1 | CATSDWGTEAFF | TGTGCCACCAGTGATTGGGGGACTGAAGCTTTCTTT
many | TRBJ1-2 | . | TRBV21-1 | CASSKRQVYGYTF | TGTGCCAGCAGCAAAAGACAGGTCTATGGCTACACCTTC
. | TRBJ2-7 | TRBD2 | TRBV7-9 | CASSPSGQLAPSEQYF | TGTGCCAGCAGCCCTAGCGGCCAGTTGGCCCCGTCCGAGCAGTACTTC
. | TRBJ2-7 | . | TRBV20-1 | CSARVWDRVLAGFYEQYF | TGCAGTGCTAGAGTATGGGACAGGGTCCTAGCGGGCTTCTACGAGCAGTACTTC
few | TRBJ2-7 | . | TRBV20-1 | CSGLAYEQYF | TGCAGTGGTCTAGCCTACGAGCAGTACTTC
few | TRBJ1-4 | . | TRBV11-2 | CASSLGFLGEKLFF | TGTGCCAGCAGCTTAGGATTCTTGGGAGAAAAACTGTTTTTT
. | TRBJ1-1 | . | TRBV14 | CASSQVTSQNTEAFF | TGTGCCAGCAGCCAAGTCACCAGCCAGAACACTGAAGCTTTCTTT
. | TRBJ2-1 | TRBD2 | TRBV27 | CASTPLVGGGEFF | TGTGCCAGCACCCCCCTGGTGGGCGGGGGGGAGTTCTTC
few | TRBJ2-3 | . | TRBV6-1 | CASSEYGEGGTDTQYF | TGTGCCAGCAGTGAATATGGGGAAGGAGGCACAGATACGCAGTATTTT
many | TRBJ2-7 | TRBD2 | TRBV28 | CASTTPSSGRAWEQYF | TGTGCCAGCACCACCCCAAGTAGCGGGAGGGCATGGGAGCAGTACTTC
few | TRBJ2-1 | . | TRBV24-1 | CATSDLQTGTQWGEQFF | TGTGCCACCAGTGATTTGCAAACCGGGACCCAATGGGGTGAGCAGTTCTTC
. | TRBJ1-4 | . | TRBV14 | CASSPGGARNEKLFF | TGTGCCAGCAGTCCGGGGGGGGCCCGGAATGAAAAACTGTTTTTT
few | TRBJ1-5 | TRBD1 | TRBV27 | CASGFRTGSNQPQHF | TGTGCCAGCGGCTTCCGGACAGGGTCAAATCAGCCCCAGCATTTT
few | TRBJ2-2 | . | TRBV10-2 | CASSLLVRELFF | TGCGCCAGCAGTTTGCTAGTCAGGGAGCTGTTTTTT
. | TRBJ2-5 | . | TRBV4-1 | CASSQGWSGVGETQYF | TGCGCCAGCAGCCAAGGTTGGTCGGGAGTCGGGGAGACCCAGTACTTC
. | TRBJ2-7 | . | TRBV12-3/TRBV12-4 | CASSPGTPPYEQYF | TGTGCCAGCAGTCCCGGGACTCCCCCCTACGAGCAGTACTTC
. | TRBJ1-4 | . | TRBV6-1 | CASGGGRTGDEKLFF | TGTGCCAGCGGGGGGGGAAGAACAGGAGACGAAAAACTGTTTTTT
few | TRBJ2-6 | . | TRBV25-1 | CASRATGSGANVLTF | TGTGCCAGCAGGGCCACAGGGTCCGGGGCCAACGTCCTGACTTTC
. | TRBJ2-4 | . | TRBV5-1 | CASSGGQPKNIQYF | TGCGCCAGTTCTGGTGGACAACCAAAAAACATTCAGTACTTC
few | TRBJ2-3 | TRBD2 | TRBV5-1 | CASSSRLAATDTQYF | TGCGCCAGCAGCTCCCGACTAGCGGCCACAGATACGCAGTATTTT
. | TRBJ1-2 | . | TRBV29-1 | CSTGRTNYGYTF | TGCAGCACGGGCCGAACCAACTATGGCTACACCTTC
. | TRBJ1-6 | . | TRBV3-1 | CASSGVANSPLHF | TGTGCCAGCAGCGGAGTCGCTAATTCACCCCTCCACTTT
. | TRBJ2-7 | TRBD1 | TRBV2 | CASSGDRGRREQYF | TGTGCCAGCAGTGGGGACAGGGGGCGTCGAGAGCAGTACTTC
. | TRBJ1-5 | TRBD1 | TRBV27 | CASSPRGGWNQPQHF | TGTGCCAGCAGCCCGAGAGGGGGCTGGAATCAGCCCCAGCATTTT
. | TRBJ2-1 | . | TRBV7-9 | CASTHRVSAGEQFF | TGTGCCAGCACCCACCGGGTTTCGGCGGGGGAGCAGTTCTTC
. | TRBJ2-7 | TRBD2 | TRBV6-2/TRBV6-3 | CASSSSGRAYEQYF | TGTGCCAGCAGTTCCAGCGGGAGGGCCTACGAGCAGTACTTC
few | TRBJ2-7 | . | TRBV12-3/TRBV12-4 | CASSAGPRYEQYF | TGTGCCAGCAGTGCGGGACCGCGGTACGAGCAGTACTTC
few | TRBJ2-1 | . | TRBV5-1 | CASSLAARANEQFF | TGCGCCAGCAGCTTGGCGGCGCGTGCCAATGAGCAGTTCTTC
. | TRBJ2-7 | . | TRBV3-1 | CASSQVSSPFGVYEQYF | TGTGCCAGCAGCCAAGTTTCTAGCCCCTTTGGAGTCTACGAGCAGTACTTC
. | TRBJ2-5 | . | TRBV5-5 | CASSLEVILWGETQYF | TGTGCCAGCAGCTTGGAAGTAATTTTATGGGGAGAGACCCAGTACTTC
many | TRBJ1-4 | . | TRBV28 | CASRGATTNEKLFF | TGTGCCAGCAGGGGGGCAACGACTAATGAAAAACTGTTTTTT
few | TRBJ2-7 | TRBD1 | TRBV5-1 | CASSAGTGTPYEQYF | TGCGCCAGCAGCGCCGGGACAGGGACCCCCTACGAGCAGTACTTC
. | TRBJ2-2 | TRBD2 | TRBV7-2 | CASSHPGTSAAGELFF | TGTGCCAGCAGCCACCCAGGGACTAGCGCGGCCGGGGAGCTGTTTTTT
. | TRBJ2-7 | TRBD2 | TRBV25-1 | CASGGAYEQYF | TGTGCCAGCGGGGGGGCCTACGAGCAGTACTTC
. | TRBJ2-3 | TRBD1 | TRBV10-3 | CAISLTGVADTQYF | TGTGCCATCAGTCTCACAGGGGTGGCAGATACGCAGTATTTT
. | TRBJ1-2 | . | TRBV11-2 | CASSPVTQTIYGYTF | TGTGCCAGCAGCCCGGTTACTCAGACGATCTATGGCTACACCTTC
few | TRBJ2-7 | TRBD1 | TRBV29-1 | CSVEDRSGGPHEQYF | TGCAGCGTTGAAGATCGGTCAGGGGGCCCCCACGAGCAGTACTTC
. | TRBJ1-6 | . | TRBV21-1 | CASSDREPPLHF | TGTGCCAGCAGCGACAGGGAGCCACCCCTCCACTTT